These 27 T cell receptor beta chains were all obtained from the same sample, sequenced in a study of Graves' ophthalmopathy and Graves' hyperthyroidism. Amplifying from RNA transcripts, the study obtained TCR beta CDR3 regions. The authors performed first-round RT-PCR with HTBI primers and then a second-round multiplex PCR. TCRdb reprocessed the multiplex PCR reads via MiXCR and lists one record per CDR3 protein. Among 400,000 to 500,000 distinct CDR3 sequences listed, roughly 21% were seen once. Sequences were obtained from peripheral blood. The receptor source for this set is a woman between 18 and 29 years old with stable Graves' hyperthyroidism.

In its sample, this clonotype was seen many times. The chain carries TRBV7-9 and TRBJ2-7; D is perhaps TRBD2 (6 bases). Germline V gene data show CDR1 as SEHNR and CDR2 as FQNEAQ (reference sequence). Trimming shortened V by 1 base and J by 5 bases, and 12 bases separated the two germline ends. The CDR3 totals 14 residues. CDR3 amino acids: CASSLVLARDEQYF. In DNA, the CDR3 is TGTGCCAGCAGCTTAGTACTAGCTCGGGACGAGCAGTACTTC.

This clonotype was counted only a few times. The chain couples TRBV18 to TRBJ2-7; D may be TRBD2 (6 bases). CDR1 and CDR2 from the germline V gene are KGHSH and LQKENI. The CDR3 loop spans 15 amino acids. V was cut by 2 bases and J by 1 base, with 12 bases left in between. Here the CDR3 reads CASSPGGLGSYEQYF. CDR3 nucleotide sequence: TGTGCCAGCTCACCAGGGGGGTTAGGATCCTACGAGCAGTACTTC.

This clonotype appeared many times. This chain connects TRBV28 to TRBJ1-2; a possible D gene is TRBD1 (6 bases). The CDR3 totals 13 residues. Germline CDR1 reads MDHEN; CDR2 reads SYDVKM. V was pared by 2 bases and J by 9 bases, with 13 bases between. The CDR3 protein is CASSLPGRGRYTF. The CDR3 nucleotides are TGTGCCAGCAGTTTACCCGGCAGGGGACGCTACACCTTC.

This clonotype appeared many times. This rearrangement joins TRBV19 to TRBJ1-1, with a weak D call TRBD1 (5 bases). In germline, CDR1 is LNHDA, CDR2 SQIVND (reference sequence). The CDR3 totals 12 residues. The V gene lost 7 bases and the J gene lost 2 bases, with 8 bases spanning the gap. CDR3 residues: CASKDSNTEAFF. In nucleotides, the CDR3 is TGTGCCAGTAAAGACAGTAACACTGAAGCTTTCTTT.

This chain links TRBV11-2 with TRBJ2-3; 12 nucleotides agree with TRBD2. V lost 2 bases and J lost 6; bases outside the gene matches: 12. Germline V gene lookup returns CDR1 SGHAT and CDR2 FQNNGV. The CDR3 totals 18 residues. The CDR3 protein is CASSLLGRTSGAHDTQYF. CDR3 coding DNA: TGTGCCAGCAGCTTATTGGGACGGACTAGCGGGGCCCATGATACGCAGTATTTT.

This clonotype was observed a few times. This may be a read error, as it is one base from a much larger clone. The chain recombines TRBV30 with TRBJ2-7; 9 nucleotides align to TRBD1. Germline CDR1 reads GTSNPN; CDR2 reads SVGIG (reference sequence). The CDR3 length is 15 residues. CDR3 residues: CARSTGTGFSYEQYF. The CDR3 nucleotides are TGTGCCCGGAGCACCGGGACAGGGTTTTCCTACGAGCAGTACTTC.

This clonotype has ten or more counts. The V gene is TRBV7-8, the J gene TRBJ1-5; D gene ambiguous. The germline V gene encodes CDR1 SGHVS and CDR2 FQNEAQ. The CDR3 has 16 amino acids. The germline V and J ends were trimmed by 1 base and 0 bases, with 10 bases remaining between them. CDR3 bases: TGTGCCAGCAGCTTAGGGACGGTTAATAGCAATCAGCCCCAGCATTTT. Amino acids: CASSLGTVNSNQPQHF.

Comments on this clonotype: No conserved phenylalanine or tryptophan is present at the end of the CDR3, so a read error is the likely explanation. The chain carries TRBV30 and TRBJ2-7, with 9 bases that match TRBD1. This CDR3 is 12 amino acids long. Losses at the gene ends were 5 bases for V and 6 bases for J; bases not matched to a gene: 5. Germline-derived CDR1 and CDR2 are GTSNPN and SVGIG (reference sequence). The CDR3 region is CAWDRGEAEQYL. The CDR3 DNA reads as TGTGCCTGGGACAGGGGGGAGGCCGAGCAGTACTTG.

The sample holds many counts of this clonotype. The gene calls are TRBV6-1 and TRBJ2-4; 8 bases are shared with TRBD2. Germline trimming cut 2 bases from V and 1 base from J; bases unmatched to any gene: 4. The CDR3 runs 16 residues. Germline loops: CDR1 MNHNS, CDR2 SASEGT. Here the CDR3 DNA reads TGTGCCAGCAGTGAACTTAGCGGGGAGGCCAAAAACATTCAGTACTTC. This encodes CASSELSGEAKNIQYF.

This clonotype was observed at least ten times. The rearrangement uses TRBV14 and TRBJ2-7, with TRBD1 as a possible D gene (5 bases). The CDR3 is 14 residues long. The germline CDR1 and CDR2 sequences are SGHDN and FVKESK. V lost 1 base and J 5 bases, leaving 12 bases between the germline ends. The CDR3 nucleotides are TGTGCCAGCAGCCAAGTTGGTCAGGGTGACGAGCAGTACTTC. Amino acid sequence: CASSQVGQGDEQYF.

This clonotype was recorded many times. This chain connects TRBV30 to TRBJ1-2; perhaps TRBD1 as D (6 bases). Germline V gene sequence: CDR1 GTSNPN, CDR2 SVGIG (reference sequence). The CDR3 is 13 residues long. The V and J ends lost 4 bases and 4 bases respectively, with 13 bases between them. CDR3 coding DNA: TGTGCCTGGACCCCACAGGGATTCTATGGCTACACCTTC. Translation: CAWTPQGFYGYTF.

This clonotype has a count of ten or more. V is TRBV3-1 and J is TRBJ1-2; D call uncertain. V lost 1 base, J lost 10 bases, and 7 bases lay in between. Germline loops: CDR1 LGHDT, CDR2 YNNKEL (reference sequence). The CDR3 loop spans 11 amino acids. The CDR3 nucleotides read TGTGCCAGCAGCCAAGCTTGGGACTACACCTTC. Protein sequence: CASSQAWDYTF.

V usage is TRBV6-1 and J usage is TRBJ2-5; D call uncertain. The CDR3 length is 13 residues. V dropped 5 bases and J dropped 5 bases, with 12 bases sitting between them. The germline gives CDR1 MNHNS, CDR2 SASEGT. CDR3 region: CASSQDFGETQYF. Here the CDR3 DNA reads TGTGCCAGCAGTCAGGATTTCGGGGAGACCCAGTACTTC.

The chain links TRBV11-2 to TRBJ2-7, with a weak D call TRBD1 (6 bases). V lost 5 bases to trimming and J lost 4 bases, with 21 bases between them. This CDR3 region has 16 residues. Germline values: CDR1 SGHAT, CDR2 FQNNGV. This CDR3 is CASSPAHPDSVYEQYF. The CDR3 DNA reads as TGTGCCAGCAGCCCCGCCCACCCGGACAGCGTTTACGAGCAGTACTTC.

At least ten counts were recorded for this clonotype. The V and J genes are TRBV6-5 and TRBJ2-4; D is possibly TRBD1 (6 bases). V lost 0 bases and J 6 bases, leaving 15 bases between the germline ends. Germline V gives CDR1 MNHEY, CDR2 SVGAGI. This CDR3 contains 16 residues. CDR3 loop: CASSYSRGTMSNIQYF. DNA of the CDR3: TGTGCCAGCAGTTACTCGAGGGGGACCATGTCAAACATTCAGTACTTC.

In its sample, this clonotype was seen many times. This chain's CDR3 is CSAKGTYEQYF. DNA for the CDR3: TGCAGTGCTAAGGGTACCTACGAGCAGTACTTC. This chain links TRBV20-1 with TRBJ2-7; D unclear. Trimming pared 4 bases from V and 2 bases from J, leaving 6 bases between. CDR3 size: 11 residues. From germline, CDR1 is DFQATT and CDR2 SNEGSKA (reference sequence).

This clonotype was seen a handful of times. The chain couples TRBV6-4 to TRBJ1-1, with D unclear. This CDR3 is 13 amino acids long. Germline V gives CDR1 MRHNA, CDR2 SNTAGT. Trimming took 7 bases from V and 1 from J, leaving 10 bases between them. The CDR3 reads CASIRAQNTEAFF. Written as DNA, the CDR3 is TGTGCCAGCATCAGAGCACAGAACACTGAAGCTTTCTTT.

This clonotype was detected many times. This chain joins TRBV19 and TRBJ2-7; D is perhaps TRBD2 (6 bases). Trimming shortened V by 4 bases and J by 2 bases, and 12 bases separated the two germline ends. Germline V gene sequence: CDR1 LNHDA, CDR2 SQIVND (reference sequence). CDR3 length equals 14 residues. CDR3 region: CASSNAGSTYEQYF. The CDR3 DNA follows: TGTGCCAGTAGTAATGCCGGGAGCACCTACGAGCAGTACTTC. The complete variable domain, with remaining parts taken from reference TRBV19 and TRBJ2-7, reads DGGITQSPKYLFRKEGQNVTLSCEQNLNHDAMYWYRQDPGQGLRLIYYSQIVNDFQKGDIAEGYSVSREKKESFPLTVTSAQKNPTAFYLCASSNAGSTYEQYFGPGTRLTVT.

The rearrangement uses TRBV12-3 or TRBV12-4 and TRBJ1-2; 9 positions match TRBD1. The CDR3 length is 15 residues. J lost 7 bases, V lost 5 bases, and 11 bases had no gene match. Here the CDR3 DNA reads TGTGCCAGCAGTCCTACAACGGGACAGGGCGGTGGCTACACCTTC. It codes for CASSPTTGQGGGYTF.

This chain connects TRBV6-4 to TRBJ2-7; 12 bases align to TRBD2. Germline V gene data show CDR1 as MRHNA and CDR2 as SNTAGT. J gave up 5 bases and V 7 bases, and 12 bases lay outside the gene matches. This CDR3 region has 16 residues. The CDR3 loop is CASTGGTSGPRDEQYF. Here the CDR3 DNA reads TGTGCCAGCACTGGGGGGACTAGCGGGCCGAGGGACGAGCAGTACTTC.

This clonotype was observed at least ten times. The chain employs TRBV12-3 or TRBV12-4 and TRBJ2-7; TRBD1 might be the D (5 bases). There are 13 residues in the CDR3. Trimming took off 7 bases at V and 2 bases at J, with 12 bases between the two ends. In DNA, the CDR3 is TGTGCCAGCACGTCAGGGATCCCCTACGAGCAGTACTTC. Its translation is CASTSGIPYEQYF.

The chain is built from TRBV28 and TRBJ1-2; 10 bases are a match to TRBD1. Germline trimming cut 6 bases from V and 13 bases from J; bases unmatched to any gene: 5. Looked up from germline, CDR1 is MDHEN and CDR2 is SYDVKM. CDR3 size: 11 residues. The CDR3 loop is CASSRDRGGTF. CDR3 bases: TGTGCCAGCAGCCGGGACAGGGGAGGCACCTTC.

To note about this clonotype: The CDR3 does not end in the conserved phenylalanine or tryptophan, so this is likely a read error. V and J are TRBV7-9 and TRBJ1-2, with D unclear. The germline CDR1 and CDR2 sequences are SEHNR and FQNEAQ (reference sequence). This CDR3 is built from 12 residues. The V gene lost 5 bases and the J gene lost 0 bases, with 4 bases spanning the gap. The CDR3, as DNA: TGTGCCAGCAGCGGGGCTAACTATGGCTACACCGTC. Its translation is CASSGANYGYTV.

This clonotype was seen many times. CDR3 protein: CASSLGDSQETQYF. The CDR3, as DNA: TGCGCCAGCAGCTTGGGGGACAGTCAAGAGACCCAGTACTTC. The V call is TRBV5-1, the J call TRBJ2-5; 7 positions match TRBD1. Germline CDR1 is SGHRS and CDR2 is YFSETQ. The CDR3 is 14 residues long. The trim removed 0 bases at V and 2 bases at J, leaving 1 base unmatched.

This clonotype was found many times. The chain employs TRBV7-2 and TRBJ1-6; a weak D match, TRBD1 (6 bases). Germline CDR1 reads SGHTA; CDR2 reads FQGNSA. Trimming pared 5 bases from V and 9 bases from J, leaving 17 bases between. The CDR3 loop spans 15 amino acids. The CDR3 coding sequence is TGTGCCAGCAGCACGGGAGGGGGGGCGAGTTCACCCCTCCACTTT. Protein sequence: CASSTGGGASSPLHF.

In this sample, this clonotype turned up many times. The chain uses TRBV20-1 and TRBJ2-5, with no clear D. The germline V and J ends were trimmed by 5 bases and 3 bases, with 7 bases remaining between them. The CDR3 consists of 11 residues. In germline, CDR1 is DFQATT, CDR2 SNEGSKA (reference sequence). The CDR3 region has the DNA TGCAGTGCTCCCCCGAAAGAGACCCAGTACTTC. This translates into CSAPPKETQYF.

This clonotype was counted ten times or more. The chain employs TRBV5-1 and TRBJ2-7, with a tentative D call TRBD2 (5 bases). CDR3 length: 15 residues. The V end lost 5 bases, the J end lost 0 bases, and 15 bases lay between the germline ends. Per the germline V gene, CDR1 is SGHRS and CDR2 is YFSETQ. The CDR3 loop reads CASRDTDFVSYEQYF. The CDR3 DNA reads TGCGCCAGCAGAGACACGGACTTTGTCTCCTACGAGCAGTACTTC.